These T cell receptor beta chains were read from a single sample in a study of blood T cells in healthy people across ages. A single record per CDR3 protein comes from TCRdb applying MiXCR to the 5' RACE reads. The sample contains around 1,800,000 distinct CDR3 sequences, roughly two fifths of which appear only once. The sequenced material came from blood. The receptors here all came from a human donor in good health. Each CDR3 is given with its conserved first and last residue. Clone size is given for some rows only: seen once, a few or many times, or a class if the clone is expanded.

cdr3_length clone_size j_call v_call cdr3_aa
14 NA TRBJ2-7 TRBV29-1 CSYRLGQGSYEQYF
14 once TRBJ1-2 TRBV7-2 CASSFAGGMRGYTF
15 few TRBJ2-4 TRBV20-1 CSSVADPGGQNIQYF
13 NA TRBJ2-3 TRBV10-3 CAISDQNTDTQYF
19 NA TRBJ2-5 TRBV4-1 CASSQVRLADPAAPKTQYF
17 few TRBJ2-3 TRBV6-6 CASSYSISGLRTDTQYF
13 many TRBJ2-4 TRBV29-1 CSVEARDSNIQYF
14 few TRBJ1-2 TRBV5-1 CASRTGTVNYGYTF
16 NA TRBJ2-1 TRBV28 CASSLIRAFSYNEQFF
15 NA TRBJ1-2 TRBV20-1 CSASSVLRGPGSYTF
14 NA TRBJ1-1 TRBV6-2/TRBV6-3 CASSYSTVDTEAFF
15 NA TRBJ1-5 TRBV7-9 CASSSGGQSNQPQHF
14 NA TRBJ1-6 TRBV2 CASSEGTANSPLHF
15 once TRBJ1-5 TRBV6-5 CASSRTGGMEDPQHF
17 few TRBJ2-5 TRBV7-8 CASSLWAREVEQETQYF